The 27 T cell receptor beta chains presented below share a single source sample, sequenced in a study of neurological immune-mediated disorders. TCRdb reprocessed the 5' RACE reads with MiXCR, giving one entry per CDR3 protein. The sample includes some 65,000 distinct CDR3 sequences, 4% to 6% of them seen just once. The specimen was PBMCs. The receptor source for this set is a woman aged 30 to 39 with multiple sclerosis.

This clonotype came up many times. The V call is TRBV5-1, the J call TRBJ2-3; 9 positions match TRBD2. With 4 bases clipped from V and 6 bases from J, the junction kept 12 bases outside the gene matches. This CDR3 spans 16 amino acids. Germline-derived CDR1 and CDR2 are SGHRS and YFSETQ. The CDR3 is CASSRVISGGSDTQYF. In nucleotides, the CDR3 is TGCGCCAGCAGCCGGGTCATTAGCGGGGGATCGGATACGCAGTATTTT.

At least ten counts were recorded for this clonotype. The V call is TRBV5-1, the J call TRBJ2-4, with a weak D call TRBD1 (5 bases). Germline V CDR1 and CDR2: SGHRS, YFSETQ. V dropped 3 bases and J dropped 3 bases, with 10 bases sitting between them. The CDR3 is made up of 14 amino acids. The CDR3 loop reads CASSSDSGKNIQYF. CDR3 bases: TGCGCCAGCAGCTCCGACAGTGGCAAAAACATTCAGTACTTC. The full variable domain, with the rest looked up from reference TRBV5-1 and TRBJ2-4, is KAGVTQTPRYLIKTRGQQVTLSCSPISGHRSVSWYQQTPGQGLQFLFEYFSETQRNKGNFPGRFSGRQFSNSRSEMNVSTLELGDSALYLCASSSDSGKNIQYFGAGTRLSVL.

This clonotype was detected many times. CDR3 loop: CASYKGLAGDSNTGELFF. CDR3 in DNA: TGCGCCAGCTACAAAGGACTAGCGGGGGACTCGAACACCGGGGAGCTGTTTTTT. This chain connects TRBV5-1 to TRBJ2-2; 13 bases are shared with TRBD2. The CDR3 spans 18 residues. V shed 7 bases and J 0 bases; nucleotides not matched to a gene: 9. Germline loops: CDR1 SGHRS, CDR2 YFSETQ.

This clonotype showed up many times. The chain uses TRBV20-1 and TRBJ2-1; TRBD1 or TRBD2 may be the D gene (5 bases each). Looked up from germline, CDR1 is DFQATT and CDR2 is SNEGSKA (reference sequence). The CDR3 is made up of 14 amino acids. Trimming took 0 bases from V and 6 from J, leaving 12 bases between them. CDR3 nucleotides: TGCAGTGCTAGAGAGATGACGGGGACCAATGAGCAGTTCTTC. This translates into CSAREMTGTNEQFF.

The chain uses TRBV20-1 and TRBJ2-1; D ambiguous. V was shortened by 0 bases and J by 8 bases, with 11 bases between the two germline ends. This CDR3 is built from 13 residues. CDR1 is DFQATT and CDR2 is SNEGSKA in the germline V gene (reference sequence). The CDR3 sequence is CSARDINNHEQFF. The CDR3 DNA sequence: TGCAGTGCTAGAGATATTAACAACCATGAGCAGTTCTTC.

Ten or more counts support this clonotype. The chain couples TRBV5-1 to TRBJ2-1; possibly TRBD1 for D (5 bases). Germline V CDR1 and CDR2: SGHRS, YFSETQ. This CDR3 has 14 amino acids. V was trimmed by 0 bases and J by 7 bases, leaving 11 bases between them. For the CDR3, the DNA is TGCGCCAGCAGCTTGGGGGGCATGACAAATGAGCAGTTCTTC. Its translation: CASSLGGMTNEQFF. The whole variable domain, remainder taken from reference TRBV5-1 and TRBJ2-1, is KAGVTQTPRYLIKTRGQQVTLSCSPISGHRSVSWYQQTPGQGLQFLFEYFSETQRNKGNFPGRFSGRQFSNSRSEMNVSTLELGDSALYLCASSLGGMTNEQFFGPGTRLTVL.

This clonotype occurred many times. The rearrangement joins TRBV3-1 to TRBJ1-5; D perhaps matches TRBD1 (5 bases). Germline V gene data show CDR1 as LGHDT and CDR2 as YNNKEL (reference sequence). V lost 4 bases and J lost 1, with 14 bases in between. There are 16 residues in the CDR3. CDR3 bases: TGTGCCAGCAGCCCTGGGACTCCCCAAAGCAATCAGCCCCAGCATTTT. Encoded protein: CASSPGTPQSNQPQHF.

The V gene is TRBV5-5, the J gene TRBJ1-4; 7 bases map to TRBD1. The germline V gene has CDR1 SGHKS and CDR2 YYEKEE (reference sequence). The CDR3 extends over 15 amino acids. Trimming at V came to 1 base and at J to 8 bases, leaving 8 bases not matched to a gene. The CDR3 region has the DNA TGTGCCAGCAGCTTGACCGGGACAGTGGGGGAAAAACTGTTTTTT. This gives the protein CASSLTGTVGEKLFF.

This clonotype has at least ten counts. The chain carries TRBV12-3 or TRBV12-4 and TRBJ2-5; TRBD1 might be the D (6 bases). The CDR3 covers 13 residues. Trimming stripped 4 bases from V and 5 bases from J, with 11 bases between. Here the CDR3 reads CASSWGRRETQYF. The CDR3 region has the DNA TGTGCCAGCAGTTGGGGGCGGAGGGAGACCCAGTACTTC.

This clonotype was found many times. The chain links TRBV12-3 or TRBV12-4 to TRBJ2-7, with a tentative D call TRBD2 (6 bases). The CDR3 contains 14 residues. Trimming pared 1 base from V and 4 bases from J, leaving 11 bases between. CDR3 coding DNA: TGTGCCAGCAGTTTAGTCTCAGGGACTTACGAGCAGTACTTC. Protein sequence: CASSLVSGTYEQYF.

The chain employs TRBV5-1 and TRBJ2-5; D not resolved. V lost 0 bases and J lost 2, with 17 bases in between. CDR1 and CDR2 (germline): SGHRS, YFSETQ. This CDR3 has 17 residues. CDR3 sequence reads: CASSLDPVSRMQETQYF. The CDR3 DNA reads TGCGCCAGCAGCTTGGACCCAGTTTCGCGGATGCAAGAGACCCAGTACTTC.

This clonotype was seen ten or more times. This rearrangement joins TRBV5-1 to TRBJ2-1; 7 nucleotides line up with TRBD1. J lost 7 bases, V lost 4 bases, and 11 bases had no gene match. The CDR3 is made up of 15 amino acids. CDR1 is SGHRS and CDR2 is YFSETQ in the germline V gene. CDR3 region: CASSRTGTAKNEQFF. The CDR3, as DNA: TGCGCCAGCAGCAGAACCGGGACAGCGAAGAATGAGCAGTTCTTC.

This clonotype was counted at least ten times. V is TRBV6-5 and J is TRBJ2-3; TRBD1 aligns across 8 bases. Trimming took 5 bases from V and 5 from J; bases not matched to a gene: 12. Germline V gene sequence: CDR1 MNHEY, CDR2 SVGAGI. This CDR3 spans 16 amino acids. Here the CDR3 reads CASSAGGVRRRDTQYF. CDR3 DNA: TGTGCCAGCAGTGCAGGGGGCGTTAGGAGACGAGATACGCAGTATTTT.

There are many counts of this clonotype. The rearrangement links TRBV5-1 to TRBJ1-6, with D unresolved. There are 13 residues in the CDR3. V lost 0 bases, J lost 9 bases, and 7 bases lay in between. Germline V CDR1 and CDR2: SGHRS, YFSETQ. Here the CDR3 reads CASSLAGRSPLHF. The CDR3 coding sequence is TGCGCCAGCAGCTTGGCTGGGCGTTCACCCCTCCACTTT.

This clonotype was observed many times. The V and J genes are TRBV12-3 or TRBV12-4 and TRBJ1-2; no clear D gene. V was trimmed by 7 bases and J by 4 bases, leaving 13 bases between them. CDR3 length: 13 amino acids. The CDR3 nucleotides are TGTGCCAGCACAACGCGGGATGTCTATGGCTACACCTTC. Its protein product is CASTTRDVYGYTF.

In its sample, this clonotype was seen many times. The chain joins TRBV7-6 to TRBJ2-1; no firm D call. The CDR3 contains 14 residues. V dropped 5 bases and J dropped 3 bases, with 11 bases sitting between them. The V gene's germline CDR1 is SGHVS and CDR2 FNYEAQ. CDR3 loop: CASSNLFRYNEQFF. The CDR3 region has the DNA TGTGCCAGCAGCAATCTTTTTCGCTACAATGAGCAGTTCTTC.

This clonotype appeared many times. The rearrangement uses TRBV7-9 and TRBJ1-4; D is unresolved. Trimming left V 5 bases short and J 8 bases short, with 9 bases between. CDR3 length: 12 residues. Germline loops: CDR1 SEHNR, CDR2 FQNEAQ (reference sequence). This chain's CDR3 is CASSEHGEKLFF. DNA of the CDR3: TGTGCCAGCAGCGAACACGGGGAAAAACTGTTTTTT.

At least ten counts were recorded for this clonotype. The chain is built from TRBV5-1 and TRBJ2-1, with TRBD2 matching 11 bases. The CDR3 is made up of 15 amino acids. Trimming cost V 7 bases and J 7 bases; bases outside gene matches: 10. Germline values: CDR1 SGHRS, CDR2 YFSETQ. The CDR3 spells CASCLAGGMGNEQFF. The CDR3 coding sequence is TGCGCCAGCTGCCTAGCGGGGGGAATGGGAAATGAGCAGTTCTTC. Based on the CDR3 plus reference TRBV5-1 and TRBJ2-1, the full variable domain is KAGVTQTPRYLIKTRGQQVTLSCSPISGHRSVSWYQQTPGQGLQFLFEYFSETQRNKGNFPGRFSGRQFSNSRSEMNVSTLELGDSALYLCASCLAGGMGNEQFFGPGTRLTVL.

This clonotype occurred many times. The chain combines TRBV6-5 with TRBJ2-7; perhaps TRBD1 as D (7 bases). The V gene's germline CDR1 is MNHEY and CDR2 SVGAGI. The CDR3 sequence is 14 residues long. Between the trimmed V and J ends, which lost 2 bases and 3 bases, there was a span of 11 bases. CDR3 protein: CASSYGQGGYEQYF. The CDR3 DNA is TGTGCCAGCAGTTACGGGCAGGGGGGCTACGAGCAGTACTTC.

This clonotype has a count of ten or more. The chain carries TRBV25-1 and TRBJ2-1; 7 bases are shared with TRBD1. Germline values: CDR1 MGHDK, CDR2 SYGVNS. The CDR3 spans 15 residues. V gave up 3 bases and J gave up 0 bases; unmatched junction bases: 2. This CDR3 reads CASSDRGSSYNEQFF. CDR3 DNA: TGTGCCAGCAGTGACAGGGGGAGCTCCTACAATGAGCAGTTCTTC.

Many counts were recorded for this clonotype. V and J are TRBV5-1 and TRBJ2-6, with D maybe TRBD1 (6 bases). V was shortened by 8 bases and J by 2 bases, with 17 bases between the two germline ends. The CDR3 length is 16 residues. Germline assignment: CDR1 SGHRS and CDR2 YFSETQ. CDR3 coding DNA: TGCGCCAGTGAAGACCCCCACAGGGCTGGGGCCAACGTCCTGACTTTC. Residues: CASEDPHRAGANVLTF.

In regard to this clonotype: A much larger clone sits a single nucleotide away, making a read error possible. V gene TRBV3-1 combines with J gene TRBJ2-7; 9 bases fit TRBD2. Germline CDR1 is LGHDT and CDR2 is YNNKEL (reference sequence). This CDR3 has 14 residues. The CDR3 loop is CVSSQGGGAYEQYF. The CDR3 region has the DNA TGTGTCAGCAGCCAAGGCGGGGGGGCTTACGAGCAGTACTTC.

This clonotype was observed at least ten times. Here the CDR3 DNA reads TGCAGTGCTCACCCGGGACTAGCAGTCGGCGAGCAGTACTTC. This gives the protein CSAHPGLAVGEQYF. The genes are TRBV20-1 and TRBJ2-7; 9 bases line up with TRBD2. This CDR3 spans 14 amino acids. V shed 5 bases and J 6 bases; nucleotides not matched to a gene: 11. Germline V gene lookup returns CDR1 DFQATT and CDR2 SNEGSKA (reference sequence).

This clonotype was counted ten times or more. The rearrangement uses TRBV5-5 and TRBJ2-3, with 8 bases matching TRBD1. The CDR3 runs 14 residues. Per germline, CDR1 SGHKS and CDR2 YYEKEE (reference sequence). V was pared by 5 bases and J by 4 bases, with 6 bases of the junction left unmatched. In DNA form, the CDR3 reads TGTGCCAGCAGGCAGGGGGCGGTGGCAGATACGCAGTATTTT. Translated: CASRQGAVADTQYF.

For this clonotype: An end of the junction does not agree with germline; a read error may underlie this. The chain recombines TRBV20-1 with TRBJ1-5; D gene uncertain. The V gene's germline CDR1 is DFQATT and CDR2 SNEGSKA (reference sequence). The CDR3 runs to 13 residues. CDR3 residues: CSALDGPHQPQNF. The CDR3 DNA is TGCAGTGCTCTCGACGGGCCGCATCAGCCCCAGAATTTT.

The V gene is TRBV20-1, the J gene TRBJ1-5; TRBD1 is a possible D gene (6 bases). Germline CDR1 and CDR2: DFQATT and SNEGSKA (reference sequence). V was shortened by 5 bases and J by 0 bases, with 11 bases between the two germline ends. The CDR3 spans 14 residues. The CDR3 loop reads CSAEQGDSNQPQHF. The CDR3 nucleotides read TGCAGTGCTGAACAGGGAGATAGCAATCAGCCCCAGCATTTT.

This clonotype showed up just a few times. The junction departs from germline at one end; a sequencing error may be responsible. CDR3 nucleotide sequence: TGTGCCATCAGCGGGCAGGGGGAGGGTAATTCACCCCTCAACTTT. It yields the protein CAISGQGEGNSPLNF. V gene TRBV10-3 combines with J gene TRBJ1-6, with TRBD1 matching 7 bases. CDR1 is ENHRY, CDR2 SYGVKD, per germline. This CDR3 comprises 15 residues.